The following is a T cell receptor beta chain sequence with its context. The record originates from a study of shared clonotypes between healthy human individuals. This table comes from immunoSEQ multiplex PCR, and its TCRdb copy is limited to in-frame clones, with some not included. This table has roughly 520,000 clones, 95% to 96% appearing once. Trimming took 5 bases from V and 6 from J; bases not matched to a gene: 12. The V gene's germline CDR1 is SGHNT and CDR2 YENEEA. CDR3 length: 16 residues. Into CD45RA+ naive and CD45RA-negative memory subsets, the CD4+ cells were split. The chain is built from TRBV11-3 and TRBJ2-1; 8 positions match TRBD1. Specimen: naive CD4+ T cells sorted from blood. The subset here: CD45RA+ positively selected. The sequence derives from a woman aged 25 to 39 in good health. CDR3 bases: TGTGCCAGCAGCAAGACCGGGACAGGACCCTTCAATGAGCAGTTCTTC. Translated, it gives CASSKTGTGPFNEQFF.